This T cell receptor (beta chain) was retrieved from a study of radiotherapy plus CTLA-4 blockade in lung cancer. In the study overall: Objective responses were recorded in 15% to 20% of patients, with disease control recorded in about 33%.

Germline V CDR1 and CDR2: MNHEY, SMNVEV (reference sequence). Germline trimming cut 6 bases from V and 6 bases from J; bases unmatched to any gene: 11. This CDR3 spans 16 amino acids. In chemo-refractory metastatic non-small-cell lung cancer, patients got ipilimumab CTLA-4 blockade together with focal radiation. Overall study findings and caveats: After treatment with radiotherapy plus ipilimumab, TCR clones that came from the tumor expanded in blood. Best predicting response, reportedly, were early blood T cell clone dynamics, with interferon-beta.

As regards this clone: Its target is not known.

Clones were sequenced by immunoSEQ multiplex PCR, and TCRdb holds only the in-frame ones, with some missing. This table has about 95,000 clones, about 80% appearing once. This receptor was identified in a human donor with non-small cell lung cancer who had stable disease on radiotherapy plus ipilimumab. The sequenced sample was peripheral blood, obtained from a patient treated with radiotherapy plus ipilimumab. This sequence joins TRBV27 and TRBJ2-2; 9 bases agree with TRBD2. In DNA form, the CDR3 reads TGTGCCAGCAGCCCCTCGCGGGGGGGCGGGTCCGGGGAGCTGTTTTTT. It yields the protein CASSPSRGGGSGELFF.